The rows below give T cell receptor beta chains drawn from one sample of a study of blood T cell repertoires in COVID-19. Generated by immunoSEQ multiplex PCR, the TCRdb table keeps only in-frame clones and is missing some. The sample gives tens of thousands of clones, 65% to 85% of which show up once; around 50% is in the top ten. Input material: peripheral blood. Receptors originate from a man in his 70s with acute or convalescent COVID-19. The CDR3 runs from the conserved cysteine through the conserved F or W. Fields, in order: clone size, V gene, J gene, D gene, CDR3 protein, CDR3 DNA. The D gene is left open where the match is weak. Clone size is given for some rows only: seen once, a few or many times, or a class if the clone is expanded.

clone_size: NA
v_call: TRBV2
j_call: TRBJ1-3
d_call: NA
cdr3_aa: CASSVGVAGNTIYF
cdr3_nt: TGTGCCAGCAGTGTGGGCGTAGCTGGAAACACCATATATTTT

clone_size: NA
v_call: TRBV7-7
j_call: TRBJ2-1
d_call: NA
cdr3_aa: CASSLGTTTYNEQFF
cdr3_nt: TGTGCCAGCAGCTTAGGGACAACCACGTACAATGAGCAGTTCTTC

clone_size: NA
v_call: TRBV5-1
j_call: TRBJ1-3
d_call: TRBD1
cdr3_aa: CATFLGQAFRNTIYF
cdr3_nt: TGCGCCACCTTCCTCGGACAGGCTTTTAGAAACACCATATATTTT

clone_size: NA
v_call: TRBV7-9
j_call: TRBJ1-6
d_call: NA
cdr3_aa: CASSPGGSGRGSPLHF
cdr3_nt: TGTGCCAGCAGTCCGGGGGGTTCAGGTCGGGGTTCACCCCTCCACTTT

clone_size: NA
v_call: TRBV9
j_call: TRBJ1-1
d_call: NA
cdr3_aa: CASSVEGRTEAFF
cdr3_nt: TGTGCCAGCAGCGTAGAAGGGAGAACTGAAGCTTTCTTT

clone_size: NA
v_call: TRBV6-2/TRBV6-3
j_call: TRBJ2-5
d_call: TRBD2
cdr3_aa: CASSYGASGGEETQYF
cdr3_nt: TGTGCCAGCAGTTACGGTGCTAGCGGGGGGGAAGAGACCCAGTACTTC

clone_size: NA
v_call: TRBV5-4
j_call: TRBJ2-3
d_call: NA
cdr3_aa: CASSLLRGSTDTQYF
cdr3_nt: TGTGCCAGCAGCTTACTACGCGGGAGCACAGATACGCAGTATTTT

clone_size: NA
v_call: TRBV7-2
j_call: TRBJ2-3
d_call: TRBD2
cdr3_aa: CASSLRLAGSADTQYF
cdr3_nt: TGTGCCAGCAGCTTAAGACTAGCGGGCTCGGCAGATACGCAGTATTTT

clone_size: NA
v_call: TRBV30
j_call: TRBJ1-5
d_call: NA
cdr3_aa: CAWETGGNQPQHF
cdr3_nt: TGTGCCTGGGAGACAGGTGGCAATCAGCCCCAGCATTTT

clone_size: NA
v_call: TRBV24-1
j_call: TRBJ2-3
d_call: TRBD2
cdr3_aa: CATSDGLAGVYTQYF
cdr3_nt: TGTGCCACCAGTGATGGGCTAGCGGGGGTATATACGCAGTATTTT

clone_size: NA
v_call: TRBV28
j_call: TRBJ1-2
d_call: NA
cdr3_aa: CASSRRTAYGYTF
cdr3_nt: TGTGCCAGCAGTCGGCGGACAGCCTATGGCTACACCTTC

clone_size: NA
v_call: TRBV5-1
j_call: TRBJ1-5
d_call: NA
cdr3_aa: CASSLRTAYSNQPQHF
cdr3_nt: TGCGCCAGCAGCTTGAGGACAGCTTATAGCAATCAGCCCCAGCATTTT

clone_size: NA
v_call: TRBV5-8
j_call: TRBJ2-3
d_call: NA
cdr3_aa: CASSLKGVGTDTQYF
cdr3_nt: TGTGCCAGCAGCTTAAAGGGGGTCGGCACAGATACGCAGTATTTT

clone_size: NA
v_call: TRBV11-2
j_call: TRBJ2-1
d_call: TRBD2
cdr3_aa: CASRGASGRVVEQFF
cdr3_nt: TGTGCCAGCAGAGGGGCTAGCGGGAGGGTGGTTGAGCAGTTCTTC

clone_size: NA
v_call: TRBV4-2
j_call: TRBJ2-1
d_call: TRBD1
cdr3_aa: CASSHWTGIYNEQFF
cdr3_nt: TGTGCCAGCAGCCACTGGACAGGGATTTACAATGAGCAGTTCTTC

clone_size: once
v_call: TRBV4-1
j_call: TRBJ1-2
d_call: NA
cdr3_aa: CASSQELSPFPANYGYTF
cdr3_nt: TGCGCCAGCAGCCAAGAGCTGTCTCCGTTCCCAGCTAACTATGGCTACACCTTC

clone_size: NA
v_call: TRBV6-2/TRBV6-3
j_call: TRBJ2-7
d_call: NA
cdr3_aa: CASSHEGGSYEQYF
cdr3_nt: TGTGCCAGCAGCCACGAAGGGGGCTCCTACGAGCAGTACTTC

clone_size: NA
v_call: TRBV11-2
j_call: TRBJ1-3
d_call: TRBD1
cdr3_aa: CASSSRTGKGNTIYF
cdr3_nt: TGTGCCAGCAGCTCCCGGACAGGGAAGGGAAACACCATATATTTT

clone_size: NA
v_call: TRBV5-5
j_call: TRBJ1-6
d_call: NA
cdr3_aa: CASSDTWETPLHF
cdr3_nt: TGTGCCAGCAGCGATACGTGGGAGACACCCCTCCACTTT

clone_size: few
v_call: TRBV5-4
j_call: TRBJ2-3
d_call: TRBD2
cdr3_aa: CASSFRTSGWGTDTQYF
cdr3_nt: TGTGCCAGCAGCTTTCGGACTAGCGGCTGGGGCACAGATACGCAGTATTTT

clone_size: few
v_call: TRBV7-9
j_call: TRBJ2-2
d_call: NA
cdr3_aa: CASSLSQGAETGELFF
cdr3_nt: TGTGCCAGCAGCTTATCCCAGGGCGCGGAAACCGGGGAGCTGTTTTTT

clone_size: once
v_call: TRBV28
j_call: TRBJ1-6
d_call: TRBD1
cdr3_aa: CASRGDRSYNSPLHF
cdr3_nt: TGTGCCAGCAGGGGGGACAGAAGTTATAATTCACCCCTCCACTTT